This TCR beta chain emerged from a study of cytomegalovirus exposure and HLA in healthy donors. Here immunoSEQ multiplex PCR was the method, and the copy in TCRdb shows in-frame clones only, minus some. The sample shows about 130,000 clones, 88% of them seen only once. CDR3 length: 14 amino acids. V gave up 6 bases and J gave up 3 bases, with 14 bases separating them. The germline CDR1 and CDR2 sequences are SGHVS and FQNEAQ. With regard to this clone: The antigen remains undetermined.

Study-wide findings and caveats: The tendency of first-cohort TCR clusters to co-occur in the roughly 130 validation repertoires emerged from a later analysis.

This rearrangement joins TRBV7-8 to TRBJ1-2, with D possibly being TRBD1 (6 bases). This TCR came from a man aged 25 to 45 in good health and CMV-seronegative. Sequencing was carried out using PBMCs. The CDR3 spells CASSDLQGHYGYTF. CDR3 coding DNA: TGTGCCAGCAGTGACCTACAGGGCCACTATGGCTACACCTTC.